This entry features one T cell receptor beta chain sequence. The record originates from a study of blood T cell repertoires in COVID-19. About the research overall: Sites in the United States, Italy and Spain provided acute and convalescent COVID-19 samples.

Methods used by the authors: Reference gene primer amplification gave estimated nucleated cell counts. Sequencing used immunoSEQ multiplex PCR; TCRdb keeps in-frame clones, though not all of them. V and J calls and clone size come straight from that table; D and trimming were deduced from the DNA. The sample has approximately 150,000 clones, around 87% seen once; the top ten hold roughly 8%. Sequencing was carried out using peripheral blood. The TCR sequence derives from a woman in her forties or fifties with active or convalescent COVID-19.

CDR3 amino acids: CASSQLGQPQETQYF. The DNA of the CDR3 is TGTGCCAGCAGCCAATTGGGACAGCCCCAGGAGACCCAGTACTTC. This chain uses TRBV7-9 with TRBJ2-5; 7 nucleotides agree with TRBD1. Germline V gives CDR1 SEHNR, CDR2 FQNEAQ (reference sequence). Trimming cost V 5 bases and J 5 bases; bases outside gene matches: 11. This CDR3 is built from 15 residues.